This T cell receptor (beta chain) is drawn from a study of neurological immune-mediated disorders (dated by TCRdb to about 2019). Some background on the complete study: Among the 35 or so multiple sclerosis patients, relapsing-remitting MS was present in around 30 and secondary progressive MS was present in 3. Alongside PBMC samples, the set of about 97 TCR-beta libraries contained longitudinal samples, technical triplicates, and paired CD4+ and CD8+ T-cell subsets that had been sorted. The study compared peripheral blood TCR-beta repertoires of HTLV-I-associated myelopathy (HAM/TSP) patients, multiple sclerosis patients and healthy controls using UMI-based sequencing. Of the roughly 68 subjects in the cohort, about 14 were HAM/TSP patients, about 35 were multiple sclerosis patients, and some 20 were healthy controls. Study-wide conclusions, independent of this receptor: Repertoires from 18 of 34 MS patients were grouped by phylogenetic analysis into a cluster of related CDR3 sequences, suggesting a possible repertoire-level signature. No association of the MS cluster with clinical or MRI features was observed, and the need for larger cohorts was stated by the authors. The highest TCR clonal expansion was observed in HAM/TSP patients, whereas the lowest was observed in MS patients, even when compared with healthy controls. No identical CDR3 amino acid sequences were found to be shared among expanded clones across subjects, suggesting that TCR-beta repertoires were private in all groups.

The CDR3 measures 13 amino acids from cysteine to phenylalanine. Only the CDR3 part of the read is kept: 39 bases, read in frame from the first base. The germline ends are 9 bases apart after V is trimmed by 3 bases and J by 6 bases. cDNA was synthesized by template-switch 5'RACE using a primer carrying a 10-nucleotide random unique molecular identifier by which each TCR transcript was tagged. Over 160 million TCR-beta sequences, covering 15-18 subjects, were produced in each sequencing run. The RNeasy kit was used for extraction of total RNA. Using the KAPA Real-time Library Amplification kit, TCR-beta VDJ regions were amplified with primers for the TCR constant region and the 5'RACE anchor. Sample indexes and Illumina adaptors were added in a first PCR, and a second PCR then increased library yield. After Ampure bead purification, the roughly 650 bp TCR product was size-selected on a 2% E-gel SizeSelection system. Before pooling, library quality was checked on a Bioanalyzer, concentration was measured with Qubit, and libraries were quantified with the Kapa Library Quantification kit. An Illumina HiSeq 2500 was used to sequence the libraries paired-end at 2 x 150 bp. To increase sequence diversity, about 25-31% phiX was spiked into each library pool. As for how the authors treated the data: Quality-filtered reads were processed with the UMI-based MiGEC pipeline, and over 75% of raw TCR sequences were removed by the MiGEC pipeline during error correction. IMGT germline references were used for aligning VDJ genes, and each clonotype was defined as a unique CDR3 amino acid sequence together with its V-J genes. Clonal expansion, Shannon diversity, and CDR3 relatedness (CalcPairwiseDistances, ClusterSamples) were evaluated with VDJtools, and phylogenetic trees were built with CLCbio workbench. Expanded clones were defined as having at least 8 unique UMIs, based on coefficient-of-variation modelling across technical triplicates. The public reads were reprocessed in TCRdb via fastp at Q25 and MiXCR, keeping in-frame beta chains. Merged by CDR3 protein, the rows form single entries marked with the most common genes and DNA. The V and J calls follow TCRdb's processing rather than the paper's. The sample has some 26,000 distinct CDR3 sequences on record, over 3% of them singletons. The top ten constitute 7% to 8.5% of the sample.

Unsorted PBMC libraries were generated from 2 million PBMCs stored in RNAlater at -80 °C until RNA extraction. Multiple sclerosis patients were enrolled in a US clinical protocol under which disease progression was evaluated by magnetic resonance imaging. Peripheral blood underwent Ficoll-Hypaque density gradient centrifugation to isolate PBMCs, which were then cryopreserved in liquid nitrogen. Many counts were recorded for this clonotype. Which antigen it targets is not known. Base qualities are not provided; no much larger clone lies one nucleotide away. The sequencing input was PBMCs. The clonotype was recovered from a young woman with multiple sclerosis. The chain uses TRBV12-3 or TRBV12-4 and TRBJ2-1, with no confident D gene call. The CDR3 amino acid sequence is: CASSLARSNEQFF. The sequenced DNA: TGTGCCAGCAGTTTGGCTAGAAGCAATGAGCAGTTCTTC.